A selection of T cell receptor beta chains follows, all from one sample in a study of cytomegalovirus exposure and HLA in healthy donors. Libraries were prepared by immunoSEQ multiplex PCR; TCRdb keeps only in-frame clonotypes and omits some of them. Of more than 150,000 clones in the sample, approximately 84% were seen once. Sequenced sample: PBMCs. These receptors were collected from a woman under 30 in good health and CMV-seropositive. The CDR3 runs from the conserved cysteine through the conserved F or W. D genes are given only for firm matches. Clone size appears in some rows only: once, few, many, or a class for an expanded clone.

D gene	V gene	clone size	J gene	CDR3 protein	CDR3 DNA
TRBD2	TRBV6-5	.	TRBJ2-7	CASRGGDEQYF	TGTGCCAGCAGGGGGGGGGACGAGCAGTACTTC
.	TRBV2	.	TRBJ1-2	CASSEALRGRNGYTF	TGTGCCAGCAGTGAAGCGCTTAGGGGCCGAAATGGCTACACCTTC
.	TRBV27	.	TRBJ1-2	CASSGHNTPYGYTF	TGTGCCAGCAGCGGACACAACACCCCCTATGGCTACACCTTC
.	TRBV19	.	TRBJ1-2	CASSLIQGFGYTF	TGTGCCAGTAGCCTCATACAGGGATTTGGCTACACCTTC
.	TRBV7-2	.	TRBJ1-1	CASRVATEAFF	TGTGCCAGCAGGGTGGCCACTGAAGCTTTCTTT
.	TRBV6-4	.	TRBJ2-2	CASSDSGHNTGELFF	TGTGCCAGCAGTGACTCGGGGCACAACACCGGGGAGCTGTTTTTT
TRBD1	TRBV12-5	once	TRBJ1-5	CASAPTGNQPQHF	TGTGCTAGTGCCCCGACAGGGAACCAGCCCCAGCATTTT
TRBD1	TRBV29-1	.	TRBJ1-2	CSVGEGAYGYTF	TGCAGCGTTGGTGAGGGGGCCTATGGCTACACCTTC
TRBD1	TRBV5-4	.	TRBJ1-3	CASSFGTGRVGNTIYF	TGTGCCAGCAGCTTCGGGACAGGGCGAGTCGGAAACACCATATATTTT
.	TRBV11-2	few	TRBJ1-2	CASSFGGDRYGYTF	TGTGCCAGCAGCTTCGGGGGGGATAGGTATGGCTACACCTTC
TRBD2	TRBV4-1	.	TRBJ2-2	CASSQDASGAAGGELFF	TGCGCCAGCAGCCAAGATGCTAGCGGGGCCGCCGGCGGGGAGCTGTTTTTT
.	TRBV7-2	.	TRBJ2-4	CASSFGQGDIQYF	TGTGCCAGCAGCTTCGGCCAGGGTGACATTCAGTACTTC
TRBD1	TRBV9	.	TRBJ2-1	CASSVRQGEDEQFF	TGTGCCAGCAGCGTGAGACAGGGGGAGGATGAGCAGTTCTTC
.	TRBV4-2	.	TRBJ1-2	CASSQADTGKINGYTF	TGTGCCAGCAGCCAAGCCGACACGGGAAAGATAAATGGCTACACCTTC
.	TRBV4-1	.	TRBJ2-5	CASSQDLETQYF	TGCGCCAGCAGCCAAGATCTGGAGACCCAGTACTTC
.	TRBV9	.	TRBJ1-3	CASSVGTPGNTIYF	TGTGCCAGCAGCGTCGGGACACCTGGAAACACCATATATTTT
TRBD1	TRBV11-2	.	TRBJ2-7	CASSSIRDRANRPYEQYF	TGTGCCAGCAGCTCCATAAGGGACAGGGCGAACAGACCCTACGAGCAGTACTTC
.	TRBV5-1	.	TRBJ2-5	CASSLASGQETQYF	TGCGCCAGCAGCTTGGCCTCCGGCCAAGAGACCCAGTACTTC
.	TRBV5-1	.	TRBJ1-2	CASSFDILDNYGYTF	TGCGCCAGCAGCTTCGACATCCTCGATAACTATGGCTACACCTTC
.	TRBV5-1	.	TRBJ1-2	CASDDHEGGGYTF	TGCGCCAGCGATGATCACGAGGGCGGGGGCTACACCTTC
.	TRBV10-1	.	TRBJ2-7	CASSQGRGFGEQYF	TGCGCCAGCAGTCAGGGCAGGGGATTCGGGGAGCAGTACTTC
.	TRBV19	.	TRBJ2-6	CASSIGGARSGANVLTF	TGTGCCAGTAGTATTGGAGGGGCCAGGTCTGGGGCCAACGTCCTGACTTTC
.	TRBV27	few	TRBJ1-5	CASSIRRYQPQHF	TGTGCCAGCAGCATCAGGCGCTATCAGCCCCAGCATTTT
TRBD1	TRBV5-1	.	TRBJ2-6	CASSSGQGAALTF	TGCGCCAGCAGCTCGGGACAGGGGGCAGCCCTGACTTTC
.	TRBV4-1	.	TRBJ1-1	CASSQRGGRGRRNTEAFF	TGCGCCAGCAGCCAGAGGGGAGGGAGGGGCCGAAGGAACACTGAAGCTTTCTTT
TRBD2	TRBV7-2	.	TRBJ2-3	CASSPPSGGFADTQYF	TGTGCCAGCAGCCCCCCGAGCGGGGGGTTTGCAGATACGCAGTATTTT
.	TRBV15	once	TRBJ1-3	CATSRNIDSGNTIYF	TGTGCCACCAGCAGGAACATCGACTCTGGAAACACCATATATTTT
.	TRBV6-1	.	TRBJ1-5	CASSEGAGPQHF	TGTGCCAGCAGTGAAGGGGCAGGCCCCCAGCATTTT
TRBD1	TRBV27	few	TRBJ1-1	CASGTGRGTEAFF	TGTGCCAGCGGGACAGGGAGGGGCACTGAAGCTTTCTTT
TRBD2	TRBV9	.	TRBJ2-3	CASSYAGTNTDTQYF	TGTGCCAGCAGCTACGCCGGGACTAACACAGATACGCAGTATTTT
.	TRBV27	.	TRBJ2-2	CASRLTVTNTGELFF	TGTGCCAGCAGATTGACAGTAACTAACACCGGGGAGCTGTTTTTT
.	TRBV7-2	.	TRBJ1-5	CASSFRSSNQPQHF	TGTGCCAGCAGCTTCAGAAGTAGCAATCAGCCCCAGCATTTT
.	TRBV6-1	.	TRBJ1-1	CASRAGSTEAFF	TGTGCCAGCAGGGCTGGGAGCACTGAAGCTTTCTTT
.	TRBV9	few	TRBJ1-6	CASSVGGSYNSPLHF	TGTGCCAGCAGCGTCGGGGGATCCTATAATTCACCCCTCCACTTT
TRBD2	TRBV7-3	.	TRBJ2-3	CASSAGGITDTQYF	TGTGCCAGCAGCGCGGGGGGGATCACAGATACGCAGTATTTT
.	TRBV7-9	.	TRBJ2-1	CASSLWGGRNEQFF	TGTGCCAGCAGCTTATGGGGGGGCCGGAATGAGCAGTTCTTC
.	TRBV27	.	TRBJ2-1	CASSLGGSSYNEQFF	TGTGCCAGCAGTTTAGGGGGGAGCTCCTACAATGAGCAGTTCTTC
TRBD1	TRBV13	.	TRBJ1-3	CASSCLHGTGTIRSGNTIYF	TGTGCCAGCAGCTGTCTCCACGGGACAGGGACGATAAGGTCTGGAAACACCATATATTTT
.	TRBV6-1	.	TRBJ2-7	CASSVGPSDEQYF	TGTGCCAGCAGTGTGGGCCCCAGTGACGAGCAGTACTTC
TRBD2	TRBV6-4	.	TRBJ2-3	CASSGTSEDTQYF	TGTGCCAGCTCCGGGACTAGCGAAGATACGCAGTATTTT
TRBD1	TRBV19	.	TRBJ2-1	CATQTGTDYNEQFF	TGTGCCACCCAAACCGGGACAGACTACAATGAGCAGTTCTTC